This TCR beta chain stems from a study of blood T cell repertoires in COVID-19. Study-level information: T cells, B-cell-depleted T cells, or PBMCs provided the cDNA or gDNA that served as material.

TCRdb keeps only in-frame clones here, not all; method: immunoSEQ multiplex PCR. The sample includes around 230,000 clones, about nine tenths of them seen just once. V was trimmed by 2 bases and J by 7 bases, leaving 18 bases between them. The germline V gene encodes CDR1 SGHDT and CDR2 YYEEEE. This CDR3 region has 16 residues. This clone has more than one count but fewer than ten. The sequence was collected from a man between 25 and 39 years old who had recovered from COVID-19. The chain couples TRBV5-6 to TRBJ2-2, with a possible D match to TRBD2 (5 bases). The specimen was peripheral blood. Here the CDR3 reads CASSLNSRRSGGELFF. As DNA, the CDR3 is TGTGCCAGCAGCTTAAATTCCAGGAGGTCGGGCGGGGAGCTGTTTTTT.